These 6 T cell receptor beta chains were sequenced from one sample in a study of blood T cell repertoires in COVID-19. Sequencing was performed with immunoSEQ multiplex PCR; in TCRdb, only in-frame clones are kept and a portion is missing. The data hold approximately 240,000 clones, with approximately 84% observed a single time. The sample comprised peripheral blood. These receptors came from a woman under 40 who had recovered from COVID-19.

This rearrangement joins TRBV19 to TRBJ1-2, with D possibly being TRBD1 (5 bases). Per the germline V gene, CDR1 is LNHDA and CDR2 is SQIVND (reference sequence). Trimming removed 6 bases from V and 5 bases from J, with 10 bases in between. The CDR3 extends over 12 amino acids. The CDR3 protein is CASRSPGYGYTF. The CDR3 nucleotides are TGTGCCAGTAGGTCACCAGGGTATGGCTACACCTTC.

The genes are TRBV7-9 and TRBJ1-1; 9 bases fit TRBD1. The CDR3 is 15 residues long. Germline-derived CDR1 and CDR2 are SEHNR and FQNEAQ (reference sequence). Unmatched junction bases numbered 8, after V lost 5 bases and J lost 4 bases. CDR3 in DNA: TGTGCCAGCAGCCATTGGGACAGGGCGACCACTGAAGCTTTCTTT. This sequence encodes CASSHWDRATTEAFF.

This clone showed up just a few times. The V call is TRBV5-3, the J call TRBJ2-7; TRBD2 matches at 11 bases. TRBV5-3 is an ORF; its function is uncertain. Trimming at V came to 6 bases and at J to 2 bases, leaving 16 bases not matched to a gene. CDR3 size: 18 residues. The CDR3 here is CARTPQSTSGGQPYEQYF. In DNA, the CDR3 is TGTGCCAGAACCCCGCAATCCACTAGCGGGGGCCAACCCTACGAGCAGTACTTC.

This chain joins TRBV18 and TRBJ1-3; D is unclear. CDR3 length: 16 residues. V dropped 3 bases and J dropped 4 bases, with 16 bases sitting between them. Germline-derived CDR1 and CDR2 are KGHSH and LQKENI. The CDR3 spells CASSPPTLPGGNTIYF. The CDR3 DNA sequence: TGTGCCAGCTCACCTCCGACTCTGCCGGGGGGAAACACCATATATTTT.

The CDR3 nucleotides read TGCGCCAGCAGCTCCGTCTCCGGGACACCCGTGAAAGAGCAGTATTTT. It is translated as CASSSVSGTPVKEQYF. The chain carries TRBV5-1 and TRBJ2-3; weak D call: TRBD1 (6 bases). CDR1 is SGHRS and CDR2 is YFSETQ in the germline V gene. The germline V and J ends were trimmed by 3 bases and 11 bases, with 25 bases remaining between them. The length of the CDR3 is 16 residues.

The chain is built from TRBV4-3 and TRBJ1-1, with D possibly matching TRBD1 (6 bases). The V gene lost 1 base and the J gene lost 3 bases, with 12 bases spanning the gap. The CDR3 runs to 15 residues. The germline V gene encodes CDR1 LGHNA and CDR2 YSLEER. The CDR3 protein is CASSQGRQGYTEAFF. CDR3 nucleotide sequence: TGCGCCAGCAGCCAAGGGAGGCAGGGGTACACTGAAGCTTTCTTT.